This paragraph reports one TCR beta chain. A few counts support this clone. It has no known antigen specificity. No qualities accompany the bases; no much larger clone lies one base away. The sample belongs to a study of cytomegalovirus exposure and HLA in healthy donors (dated by TCRdb to the late 2010s). Background on the whole study: An earlier analysis of some 500 of the donors reported 250 to 350 Gb of sequence data and some 100 million unique TCR beta sequences from about 200 million T cells. All discovery cohort repertoires had been generated on a single sequencing platform. Donor age, sex, ethnicity and CMV serostatus were compiled alongside the repertoire data. The study was designed to test whether signatures of past pathogen exposure could be identified by cataloging public T cell receptors. The study used immunosequencing to profile the T cell repertoires of 666 subjects and linked those repertoires to cytomegalovirus serostatus. Roughly 300 gigabases of sequencing data and around 85 million unique TCR sequences made up an early release that covered approximately 650 HLA-typed donors. Along with the roughly 670-subject first cohort, a separate validation cohort of 120 different subjects was used. To decide whether each TCR beta V gene segment behaved as functional or pseudogenic, an earlier analysis of fewer than 750 of the donors relied on high-throughput TCR beta sequencing. The number of typed donors differed by locus: roughly 620-640 for A, B, C, DRB1 and DQB1; 500 to 550 for DQA1; approximately 600 for DPA1; and around 490 for DPB1. In the later analysis, no new phenotypic data were used to find candidate immune exposures; instead, reliance was placed on TCR beta sequences and their occurrence across donors. On average, around 230,000 unique TCR beta nucleotide sequences were sequenced per donor among a few hundred genotyped donors of the cohort, with 15% to 20% of those sequences being non-productive. Roughly five DR-DQ haplotypes were handled as single units for association and clustering because linkage in the cohort was strong. HLA typing included class I and class II loci at four-digit resolution. A later analysis re-examined previously published TCR beta repertoires from roughly 650 donors and added high-resolution HLA genotyping to investigate patterns of TCR occurrence. Of the roughly 420 genotyped donors, 81% were placed in the genetic ancestry cluster associated with self-reported Caucasian donors. A later genetic analysis took genome-wide SNP genotypes for 398 of the 666 donors and used that subset as a discovery cohort. To predict cytomegalovirus infection status, the study brought together high-throughput TCR immunosequencing, statistical association of individual TCRs with disease status, and machine learning.

Overall study outcomes, separate from this receptor: An earlier analysis of approximately 540 of the donors showed that most TCR beta V segments appeared in productive rearrangements either about 87% or about 30% of the time, which broadly matched IMGT annotations. Correlated functional status among segregating V segments might be attributable to linkage disequilibrium, but an unknown experimental factor could not be ruled out. In a later analysis, 16,951 TCR beta sequences were associated with specific HLA alleles at a false discovery rate of 0.05. Cytomegalovirus status was reported to be diagnosed by the classifier with high specificity and sensitivity in both the original and validation cohorts. In a later analysis, the rate of TCR association differed among HLA loci, with DRB1 alleles having the most associated TCRs and HLA-C alleles having the fewest. Immune exposure information for the cohort was limited to CMV serostatus. Because the 87-base-pair reads could not distinguish some IMGT-functional V segments, including TRBV6-2 and TRBV6-3, those segments were excluded. The earlier analysis of fewer than 750 of the donors excluded 15 to 20 rarely observed V segments, including chromosome 9 orphons, because counts were too low. In a later genetic analysis, a missense DCLRE1C variant was associated with V-gene and J-gene trimming of TCR beta chains, and the association was replicated in an independent cohort. According to the authors, the approach could potentially be generalized to other disease states and immunological phenotypes. In the study, 164 TCR beta chains were listed as associated with cytomegalovirus. In vitro tests confirmed that a few of the cytomegalovirus-associated TCR beta chains recognize cytomegalovirus antigens. In a later analysis, HLA-associated TCR beta chains were found to be more clonally expanded and to have lower generation probabilities than equally common non-associated chains. In a later genetic analysis, fewer N-insertions in productive TCRs were reported among donors in an Asian-associated ancestry cluster than the approximately 670-donor mean. The cohort was sequenced for TCR beta chains only, and without alpha or paired-chain data the features that could be detected were limited. A later analysis reported that several top co-occurrence clusters appeared linked to parvovirus B19, influenza, CMV and Epstein-Barr virus. The presence/absence analyses assumed that sequencing depth was roughly uniform across donors, and that assumption may not be true. A further reported finding was that TCR beta sequences accurately predicted the HLA-A and HLA-B alleles for most subjects in the first cohort. When HLA alleles, especially DR and DQ, strongly co-occurred, TCR associations were difficult to assign to individual alleles. Most CMV-associated TCR beta chains appeared to be HLA-restricted in a later analysis, and the HLA associations seemed to be driven largely by CMV exposure. The sequencing pipeline was judged likely to have produced a cluster of highly shared sequence variants as a technical artifact. Because HLA typing was missing for some donors at each locus, association tests included only the typed subset. Across donors, most TCR sequences were observed very rarely, whereas some public TCRs were present in many individuals.

From the germline V gene (reference sequence), CDR1 is SEHNR and CDR2 is FQNEAQ. Counted from cysteine to phenylalanine, this CDR3 has 14 amino acids. Just the 42-base CDR3 DNA is kept, in frame starting at base 1. The junction shows trimming of 4 bases on V and 10 bases on J, plus 16 bases between the germline ends. The library was built by means of the immunoSEQ multiplex PCR assay. The multiplex PCR relied on a mix of 60 forward primers for TCR Vbeta segments and 13 reverse primers for TCR Jbeta segments. Amplification of the CDR3 region of rearranged TCR beta genes was performed with a multiplex PCR assay on genomic DNA. The amplified TCR beta libraries were sequenced on the Illumina HiSeq System as 87-base-pair reads. The authors' analysis ran thus. A later analysis counted 75 million to 100 million unique TCR beta chains across the 600 to 850 repertoires, and roughly 9.9 million of these chains were shared by at least two donors. Raw reads were error-corrected and collapsed into unique sequences with a nearest-neighbor algorithm that merged closely related sequences to remove PCR and sequencing errors. CDR3 sequences were aligned to IMGT reference sequences to assign V, D and J gene segments. For a sequence to be retained, a match of at least six nucleotides to both a V gene segment and a J gene segment was required. A rearrangement was called productive if the CDR3 had no stop codons and remained in frame with V and J, and every other rearrangement was called non-productive. CDR3 was defined according to IMGT convention as the region running from the second conserved V-encoded cysteine to the conserved J-encoded phenylalanine. In an earlier analysis of around 640 of the donors, sequences lacking an unambiguous match to a single V gene segment were excluded. An earlier analysis of several hundred of the donors called V segments functional above 56.7% productive rearrangements and segregating when the between-donor standard deviation exceeded 5%. To diagnose cytomegalovirus status from the catalog of TCR beta chain sequences, a statistical classification framework was built. In a later analysis, TCR nucleotide sequences were compared against IMGT/GENE-DB human TR gene sequences so that V and J genes could be assigned. A later analysis assigned CDR3 sequences and most-parsimonious VDJ recombination scenarios with the TCRdist pipeline. In a later analysis, each TCR beta chain was defined by its CDR3 amino acid sequence together with its V-gene family, and reads without a unique V-gene family were excluded. To address suspected cross-contamination and a sequencing artifact, a later analysis removed approximately 590 highly shared, low-generation-probability nucleotide sequences. In a later analysis, a clonal expansion index for each public chain was calculated from normalized within-repertoire ranks of inferred template counts. Generation probabilities in a later analysis came from a VDJ recombination model fitted to out-of-frame rearrangements, and those results were checked against IGoR. In a later analysis, TCR-TCR, TCR-HLA and TCR-CMV co-occurrence was scored with hypergeometric tests, and a repertoire-size bias correction was applied to TCR pairs. To estimate false discovery rates, a later analysis permuted the HLA or CMV assignments 20 times. In a later analysis, co-occurring TCRs were grouped using DBSCAN, and TCRdist sequence similarity was added for clustering within HLA-allele-positive subsets. Co-occurrence clustering excluded repertoires with fewer than 30,000 or more than 120,000 public chains, plus five with anomalous nucleotide sharing. This immuneACCESS table, as held by TCRdb, lists in-frame sequences with V and J called but not all clones. Of the missing ones, under half trace to an unresolved V gene in checked studies; the others have no known cause. V and J calls and clone size are as listed in that table; D and trimming were resolved from the DNA. For this sample there are approximately 99,000 clones; 73% appear just once. The top ten clonotypes cover under 4.5% of the sample.

The cohort was made up of 650 to 700 healthy bone marrow donors. At the time of sampling, every cohort member was nominally healthy, though immune exposures that went unrecorded were likely present. The donor tested CMV seronegative and was one of the 352 seronegative cohort members. Each donor provided a peripheral blood sample, and peripheral blood mononuclear cells were used for TCR beta sequencing. Genomic DNA extraction from the blood cell samples was performed with the Qiagen DNeasy Blood Extraction Kit. This TCR was sampled from a man aged 35 to 55 in good health and CMV-seronegative. Sequenced: PBMCs. Rearrangement joined TRBV7-9 to TRBJ1-4; TRBD1 is perhaps the D gene, given 6 matching bases. Read as DNA, the sequence is TGTGCCAGCAGCTCCCGGGGGGCCGGGGGAAAACTGTTTTTT. Translated, this gives CASSSRGAGGKLFF. Full variable domain (CDR3 extended with the reference TRBV7-9 and TRBJ1-4 proteins): DTGVSQNPRHKITKRGQNVTFRCDPISEHNRLYWYRQTLGQGPEFLTYFQNEAQLEKSRLLSDRFSAERPKGSFSTLEIQRTEQGDSAMYLCASSSRGAGGKLFFGSGTQLSVL.